Listed here are 4 T cell receptor beta chains from one sample, sequenced in a study of T cell repertoires in cytomegalovirus infection. What these receptors recognize is not known. TCRdb independently ran MiXCR on the reads; one entry per CDR3 protein. The sample holds approximately 1,000,000 distinct CDR3 sequences, roughly 31% seen once. Here the sequenced sample was cultured CD8+ T cells from PBMCs, taken from culture after CMV antigen stimulation. Receptor source: a human donor in good health (CMV status not recorded). Some clones in this sample may be carry-over from other donors' samples.

The CDR3 DNA is TGTGCCAGCAGCTTCAAGGAGAAGAGGCGCACCGGGGAGCTGTTTTTT. Encoded protein: CASSFKEKRRTGELFF. The chain combines TRBV7-9 with TRBJ2-2; unclear D gene. CDR3 size: 16 residues. Germline V gene lookup returns CDR1 SEHNR and CDR2 FQNEAQ (reference sequence). V shed 3 bases and J shed 4 bases, with 15 bases lying between them.

This clonotype was detected ten times or more. The gene calls are TRBV6-5 and TRBJ2-1, with a weak D call TRBD1 (5 bases). V was trimmed by 1 base and J by 5 bases, leaving 15 bases between them. The germline CDR1 and CDR2 sequences are MNHEY and SVGAGI. This CDR3 spans 16 amino acids. The CDR3 reads CASSYLRGPMDNEQFF. Written as DNA, the CDR3 is TGTGCCAGCAGTTACTTAAGGGGCCCAATGGACAATGAGCAGTTCTTC.

The CDR3 region is CSTHGGMANEQFF. Written as DNA, the CDR3 is TGCAGCACCCACGGGGGCATGGCCAATGAGCAGTTCTTC. The chain combines TRBV29-1 with TRBJ2-1; D may be TRBD1 or TRBD2 (6 bases each). This CDR3 comprises 13 residues. CDR1 and CDR2 (germline): SQVTM, ANQGSEA. With 8 bases removed from V and 6 bases from J, the gap between germline ends came to 17 bases.

The chain couples TRBV9 to TRBJ1-2; 7 bases map to TRBD1. The CDR3 extends over 12 amino acids. Per germline, CDR1 SGDLS and CDR2 YYNGEE. V shed 7 bases and J 8 bases; nucleotides not matched to a gene: 8. The CDR3 here is CASFDRARGYTF. DNA for the CDR3: TGTGCCAGCTTCGACAGGGCGCGCGGCTACACCTTC.